This is a list of T cell receptor beta chains from one sample in a study of cytomegalovirus exposure and HLA in healthy donors. The method was immunoSEQ multiplex PCR; TCRdb's version includes in-frame clones alone and lacks a portion of them. Of about 150,000 clones in the sample, approximately 80% are singletons; the top ten hold 3% to 3.5%. Sequenced material: PBMCs. These receptors were collected from a male donor in good health and CMV-seronegative. CDR3s include the opening cysteine and the closing phenylalanine or tryptophan. Each record gives: clone size, V gene, J gene, D gene, CDR3 protein, CDR3 DNA. The D gene is left open where the match is weak. The size of a clone is reported for some rows only, either as once, few or many, or as a class for expanded clones.

clone_size: -
v_call: TRBV13
j_call: TRBJ1-3
d_call: -
cdr3_aa: CASSRRGGSGNTIYF
cdr3_nt: TGTGCCAGCAGCCGACGGGGGGGGTCAGGAAACACCATATATTTT

clone_size: -
v_call: TRBV4-1
j_call: TRBJ1-6
d_call: -
cdr3_aa: CASSHPLAPLHF
cdr3_nt: TGCGCCAGCAGCCACCCGTTAGCACCCCTCCACTTT

clone_size: -
v_call: TRBV2
j_call: TRBJ2-4
d_call: TRBD2
cdr3_aa: CASSEELAGAKNIQYF
cdr3_nt: TGTGCCAGCAGTGAAGAACTAGCGGGAGCCAAAAACATTCAGTACTTC

clone_size: -
v_call: TRBV12-5
j_call: TRBJ2-5
d_call: -
cdr3_aa: CASGLEAGTLRETQYF
cdr3_nt: TGTGCTAGTGGTTTGGAAGCGGGGACACTACGGGAGACCCAGTACTTC

clone_size: -
v_call: TRBV18
j_call: TRBJ1-1
d_call: TRBD1
cdr3_aa: CASSRGTGDTEAFF
cdr3_nt: TGTGCCAGCTCACGGGGGACAGGGGACACTGAAGCTTTCTTT

clone_size: few
v_call: TRBV19
j_call: TRBJ2-7
d_call: -
cdr3_aa: CASSMQGYEQYF
cdr3_nt: TGTGCCAGTAGTATGCAGGGGTACGAGCAGTACTTC

clone_size: -
v_call: TRBV27
j_call: TRBJ2-7
d_call: -
cdr3_aa: CASSWRTDYEQYF
cdr3_nt: TGTGCCAGCAGCTGGCGCACAGACTACGAGCAGTACTTC

clone_size: once
v_call: TRBV18
j_call: TRBJ1-5
d_call: TRBD1
cdr3_aa: CASSREGGKPQHF
cdr3_nt: TGTGCCAGCTCACGGGAAGGGGGCAAGCCCCAGCATTTT

clone_size: -
v_call: TRBV11-3
j_call: TRBJ2-1
d_call: -
cdr3_aa: CASSRLSGEQFF
cdr3_nt: TGTGCCAGCAGCCGACTGAGCGGTGAGCAGTTCTTC

clone_size: -
v_call: TRBV5-1
j_call: TRBJ1-3
d_call: TRBD1
cdr3_aa: CASSAILTGTGNTIYF
cdr3_nt: TGCGCCAGCAGCGCAATCCTGACAGGGACTGGAAACACCATATATTTT

clone_size: -
v_call: TRBV5-4
j_call: TRBJ1-1
d_call: TRBD1
cdr3_aa: CASSWEPQGGTEAFF
cdr3_nt: TGTGCCAGCAGCTGGGAACCACAGGGGGGAACTGAAGCTTTCTTT

clone_size: -
v_call: TRBV4-1
j_call: TRBJ2-2
d_call: -
cdr3_aa: CASSHSPVQGFTGELFF
cdr3_nt: TGCGCCAGCAGCCATTCTCCGGTCCAGGGGTTCACCGGGGAGCTGTTTTTT

clone_size: -
v_call: TRBV6-6
j_call: TRBJ2-7
d_call: -
cdr3_aa: CASSYSRANEQYF
cdr3_nt: TGTGCCAGCAGTTACTCCAGGGCCAACGAGCAGTACTTC

clone_size: -
v_call: TRBV29-1
j_call: TRBJ2-7
d_call: TRBD2
cdr3_aa: CSVDGGGTYEQYF
cdr3_nt: TGCAGCGTTGACGGCGGGGGAACCTACGAGCAGTACTTC

clone_size: few
v_call: TRBV9
j_call: TRBJ2-5
d_call: TRBD2
cdr3_aa: CASSVAGSGGPSQETQYF
cdr3_nt: TGTGCCAGCAGCGTAGCAGGTAGCGGGGGCCCCTCCCAAGAGACCCAGTACTTC

clone_size: once
v_call: TRBV27
j_call: TRBJ2-7
d_call: -
cdr3_aa: CASGSGSTISYEQYF
cdr3_nt: TGTGCCAGCGGATCGGGATCCACCATCTCCTACGAGCAGTACTTC

clone_size: -
v_call: TRBV4-1
j_call: TRBJ2-4
d_call: -
cdr3_aa: CASSQADWGLSKNSQYF
cdr3_nt: TGCGCCAGCAGCCAAGCCGACTGGGGGCTTTCCAAAAACAGTCAGTACTTC

clone_size: -
v_call: TRBV10-3
j_call: TRBJ2-5
d_call: TRBD1
cdr3_aa: CAISESTGGDPRPIETQYF
cdr3_nt: TGTGCCATCAGTGAGTCGACAGGGGGAGATCCCCGGCCAATAGAGACCCAGTACTTC

clone_size: -
v_call: TRBV28
j_call: TRBJ1-6
d_call: -
cdr3_aa: CASSLATVSYNSPLHF
cdr3_nt: TGTGCCAGCAGTTTGGCGACAGTCTCCTATAATTCACCCCTCCACTTT

clone_size: -
v_call: TRBV30
j_call: TRBJ1-1
d_call: -
cdr3_aa: CAGGAAGGTEAFF
cdr3_nt: TGTGCCGGGGGTGCGGCGGGGGGCACTGAAGCTTTCTTT

clone_size: -
v_call: TRBV7-9
j_call: TRBJ2-4
d_call: -
cdr3_aa: CASSHISGSKNIQYF
cdr3_nt: TGTGCCAGCAGCCATATTTCGGGGTCCAAAAACATTCAGTACTTC

clone_size: few
v_call: TRBV5-1
j_call: TRBJ2-1
d_call: -
cdr3_aa: CASSLGEVSYNEQFF
cdr3_nt: TGCGCCAGCAGCTTGGGGGAGGTTTCCTACAATGAGCAGTTCTTC

clone_size: -
v_call: TRBV11-3
j_call: TRBJ2-3
d_call: TRBD2
cdr3_aa: CASSSGRREGPDTQYF
cdr3_nt: TGTGCCAGCAGCTCGGGTAGGAGGGAGGGCCCAGATACGCAGTATTTT